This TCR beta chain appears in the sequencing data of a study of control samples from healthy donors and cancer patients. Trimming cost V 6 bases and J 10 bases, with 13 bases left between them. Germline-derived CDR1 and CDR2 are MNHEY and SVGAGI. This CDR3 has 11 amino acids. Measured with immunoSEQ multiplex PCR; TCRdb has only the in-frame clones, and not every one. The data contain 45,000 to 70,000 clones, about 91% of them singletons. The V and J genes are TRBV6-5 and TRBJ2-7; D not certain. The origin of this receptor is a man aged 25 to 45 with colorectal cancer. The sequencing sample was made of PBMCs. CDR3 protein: CASSQRSLQYF. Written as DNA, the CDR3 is TGTGCCAGCAGCCAGAGAAGCTTACAGTACTTC.